This T cell receptor (beta chain) comes out of a study of neurological immune-mediated disorders. V lost 0 bases and J 5 bases, leaving 11 bases between the germline ends. Germline CDR1 reads LNHNV; CDR2 reads YYDKDF (reference sequence). The CDR3 has 14 amino acids. The making of cDNA relied on 5'RACE with 10-nucleotide random UMIs. In TCRdb, the 5' RACE reads were re-called with MiXCR into one record per CDR3 protein. The profile shows under 30,000 distinct CDR3 sequences, more than 6% of them singletons. This clonotype was observed many times. The sequenced sample was PBMCs. The origin of this receptor is a woman aged 35 to 49 in good health. The chain joins TRBV15 to TRBJ2-7; D is possibly TRBD1 (5 bases). CDR3 residues: CATSRDQGIDEQYF. The CDR3 DNA reads TGTGCCACCAGCAGAGACCAGGGCATCGACGAGCAGTACTTC.